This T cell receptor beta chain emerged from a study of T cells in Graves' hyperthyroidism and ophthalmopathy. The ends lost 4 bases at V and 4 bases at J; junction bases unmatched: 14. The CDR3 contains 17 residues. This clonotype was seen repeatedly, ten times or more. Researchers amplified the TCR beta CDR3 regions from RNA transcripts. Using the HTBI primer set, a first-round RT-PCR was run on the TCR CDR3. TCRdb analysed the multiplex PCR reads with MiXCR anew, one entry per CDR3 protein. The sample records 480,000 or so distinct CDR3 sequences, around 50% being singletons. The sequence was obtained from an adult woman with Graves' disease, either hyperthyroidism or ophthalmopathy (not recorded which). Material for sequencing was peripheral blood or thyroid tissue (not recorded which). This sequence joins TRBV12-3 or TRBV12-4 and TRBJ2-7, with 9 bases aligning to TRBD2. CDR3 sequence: CASSSGQSSGRGYEQYF. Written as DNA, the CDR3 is TGTGCCAGCAGTTCAGGTCAGAGTAGCGGGAGAGGATACGAGCAGTACTTC.